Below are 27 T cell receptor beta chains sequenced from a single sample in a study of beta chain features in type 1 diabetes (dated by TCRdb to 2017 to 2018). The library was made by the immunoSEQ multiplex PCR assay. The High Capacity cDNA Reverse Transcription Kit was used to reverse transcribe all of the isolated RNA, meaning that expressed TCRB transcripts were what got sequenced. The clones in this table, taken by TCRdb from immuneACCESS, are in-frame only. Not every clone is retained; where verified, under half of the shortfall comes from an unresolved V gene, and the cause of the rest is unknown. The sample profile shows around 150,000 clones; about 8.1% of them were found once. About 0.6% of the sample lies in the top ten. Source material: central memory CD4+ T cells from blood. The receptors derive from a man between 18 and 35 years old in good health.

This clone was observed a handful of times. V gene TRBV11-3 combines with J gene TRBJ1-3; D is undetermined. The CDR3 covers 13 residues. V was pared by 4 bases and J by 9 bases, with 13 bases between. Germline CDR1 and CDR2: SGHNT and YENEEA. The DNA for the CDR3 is TGTGCCAGCAGCTCGGACTACGTCGGCACCATATATTTT. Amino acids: CASSSDYVGTIYF. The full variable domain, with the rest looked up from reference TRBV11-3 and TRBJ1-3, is EAGVVQSPRYKIIEKKQPVAFWCNPISGHNTLYWYLQNLGQGPELLIRYENEEAVDDSQLPKDRFSAERLKGVDSTLKIQPAELGDSAVYLCASSSDYVGTIYFGEGSWLTVV.

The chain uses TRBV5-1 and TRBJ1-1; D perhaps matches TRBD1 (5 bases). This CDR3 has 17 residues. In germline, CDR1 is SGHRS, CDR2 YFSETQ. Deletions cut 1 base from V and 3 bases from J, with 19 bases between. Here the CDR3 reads CASSLSRGVRGDTEAFF. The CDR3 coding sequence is TGCGCCAGCAGCTTGTCTCGAGGGGTTCGGGGGGACACTGAAGCTTTCTTT.

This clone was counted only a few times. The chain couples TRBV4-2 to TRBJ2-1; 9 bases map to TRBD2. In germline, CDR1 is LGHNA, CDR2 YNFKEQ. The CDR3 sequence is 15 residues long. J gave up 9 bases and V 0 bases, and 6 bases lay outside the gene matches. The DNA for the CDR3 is TGTGCCAGCAGCCAAGACGCGGGAGGGTTAGGTGAGCAGTTCTTC. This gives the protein CASSQDAGGLGEQFF.

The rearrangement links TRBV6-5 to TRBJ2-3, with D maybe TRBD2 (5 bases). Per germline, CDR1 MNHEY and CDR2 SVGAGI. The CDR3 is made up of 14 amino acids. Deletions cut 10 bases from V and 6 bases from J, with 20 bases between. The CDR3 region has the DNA TGTGCCACCGACCCAACGGGCCGAGGGGATACGCAGTATTTT. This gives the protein CATDPTGRGDTQYF.

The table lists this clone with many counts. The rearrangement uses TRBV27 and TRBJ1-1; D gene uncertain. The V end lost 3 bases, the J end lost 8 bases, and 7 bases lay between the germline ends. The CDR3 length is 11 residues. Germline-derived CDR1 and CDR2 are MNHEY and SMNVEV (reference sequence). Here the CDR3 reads CASSFAGEAFF. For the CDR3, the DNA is TGTGCCAGCAGTTTCGCGGGGGAAGCTTTCTTT.

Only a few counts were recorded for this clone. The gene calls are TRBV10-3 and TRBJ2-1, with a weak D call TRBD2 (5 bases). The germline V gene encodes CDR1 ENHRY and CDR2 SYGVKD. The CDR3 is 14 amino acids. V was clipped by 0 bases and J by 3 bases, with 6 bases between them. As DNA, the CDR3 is TGTGCCATCAGTGAGTCCAGCGGCTACAATGAGCAGTTCTTC. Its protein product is CAISESSGYNEQFF.

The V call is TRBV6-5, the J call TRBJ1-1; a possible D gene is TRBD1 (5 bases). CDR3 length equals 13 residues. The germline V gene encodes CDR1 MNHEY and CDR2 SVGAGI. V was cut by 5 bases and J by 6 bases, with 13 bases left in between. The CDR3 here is CASSRGTEAEAFF. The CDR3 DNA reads TGTGCCAGCAGTCGGGGGACGGAGGCTGAAGCTTTCTTT.

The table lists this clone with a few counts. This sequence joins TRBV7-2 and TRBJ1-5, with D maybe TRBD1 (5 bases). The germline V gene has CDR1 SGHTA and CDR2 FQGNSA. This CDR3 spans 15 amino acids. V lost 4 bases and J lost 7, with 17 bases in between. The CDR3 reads CASSSHGGVGQPQHF. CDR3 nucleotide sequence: TGTGCCAGCAGCTCCCACGGAGGGGTTGGGCAGCCCCAGCATTTT.

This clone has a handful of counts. The CDR3 reads CASSQSTGGGTEAFF. CDR3 nucleotides: TGCGCCAGCAGCCAATCGACAGGGGGTGGGACTGAAGCTTTCTTT. This chain uses TRBV4-3 with TRBJ1-1; 9 bases agree with TRBD1. The V gene's germline CDR1 is LGHNA and CDR2 YSLEER. After removal of 2 bases from V and 5 bases from J, the junction contained 6 bases not matched to a gene. The CDR3 length is 15 residues.

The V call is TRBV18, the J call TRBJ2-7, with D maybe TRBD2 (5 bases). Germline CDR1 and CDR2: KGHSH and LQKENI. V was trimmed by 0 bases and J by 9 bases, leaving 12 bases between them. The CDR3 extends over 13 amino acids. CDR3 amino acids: CASSPPDGMTQYF. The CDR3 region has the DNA TGTGCCAGCTCACCACCGGACGGGATGACGCAGTACTTC.

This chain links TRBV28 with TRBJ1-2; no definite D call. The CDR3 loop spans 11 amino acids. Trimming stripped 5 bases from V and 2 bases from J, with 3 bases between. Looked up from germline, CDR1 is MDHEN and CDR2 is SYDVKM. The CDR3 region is CASSQNYGYTF. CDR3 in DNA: TGTGCCAGCAGTCAAAACTATGGCTACACCTTC.

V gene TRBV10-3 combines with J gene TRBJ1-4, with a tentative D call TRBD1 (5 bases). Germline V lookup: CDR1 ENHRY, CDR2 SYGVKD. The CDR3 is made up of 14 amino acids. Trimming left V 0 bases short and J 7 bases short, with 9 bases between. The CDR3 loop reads CAISESREGEKLFF. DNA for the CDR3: TGTGCCATCAGTGAGTCCAGGGAGGGTGAAAAACTGTTTTTT.

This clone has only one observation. The CDR3 region is CASSPAGIQETQYF. CDR3 bases: TGTGCCAGTAGTCCAGCGGGGATTCAAGAGACCCAGTACTTC. The V call is TRBV19, the J call TRBJ2-5; 7 nucleotides align to TRBD2. The CDR3 covers 14 residues. J gave up 2 bases and V 5 bases, and 5 bases lay outside the gene matches. In germline, CDR1 is LNHDA, CDR2 SQIVND (reference sequence).

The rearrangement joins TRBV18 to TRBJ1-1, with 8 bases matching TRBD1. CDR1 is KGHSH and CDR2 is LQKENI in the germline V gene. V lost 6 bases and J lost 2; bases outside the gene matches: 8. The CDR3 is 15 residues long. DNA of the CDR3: TGTGCCAGCTCGCCATCTACAGGGGGTAACACTGAAGCTTTCTTT. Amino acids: CASSPSTGGNTEAFF.

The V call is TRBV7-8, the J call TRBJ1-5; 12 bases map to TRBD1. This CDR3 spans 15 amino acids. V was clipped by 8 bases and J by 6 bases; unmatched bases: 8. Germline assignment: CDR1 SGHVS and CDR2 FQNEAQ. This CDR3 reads CASSPGQGAGQPQHF. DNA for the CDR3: TGTGCCAGCTCACCGGGACAGGGGGCAGGTCAGCCCCAGCATTTT. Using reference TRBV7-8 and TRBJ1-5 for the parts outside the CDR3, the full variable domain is GAGVSQSPRYKVAKRGQDVALRCDPISGHVSLFWYQQALGQGPEFLTYFQNEAQLDKSGLPSDRFFAERPEGSVSTLKIQRTQQEDSAVYLCASSPGQGAGQPQHFGDGTRLSIL.

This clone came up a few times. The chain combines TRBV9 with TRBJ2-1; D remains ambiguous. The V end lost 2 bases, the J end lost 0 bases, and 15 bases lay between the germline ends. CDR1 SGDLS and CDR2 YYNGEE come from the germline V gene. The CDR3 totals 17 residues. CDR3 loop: CASSVWFGVGSYNEQFF. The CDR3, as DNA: TGTGCCAGCAGCGTCTGGTTCGGAGTCGGCTCCTACAATGAGCAGTTCTTC. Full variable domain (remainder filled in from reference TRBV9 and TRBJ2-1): DSGVTQTPKHLITATGQRVTLRCSPRSGDLSVYWYQQSLDQGLQFLIQYYNGEERAKGNILERFSAQQFPDLHSELNLSSLELGDSALYFCASSVWFGVGSYNEQFFGPGTRLTVL.

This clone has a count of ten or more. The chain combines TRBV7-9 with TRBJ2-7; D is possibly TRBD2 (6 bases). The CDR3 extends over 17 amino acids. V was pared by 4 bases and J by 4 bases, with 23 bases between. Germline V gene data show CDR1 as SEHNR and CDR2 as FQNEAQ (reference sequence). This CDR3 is CASSSSRGGRETYEQYF. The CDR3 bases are TGTGCCAGCAGCTCCTCCCGGGGTGGGCGGGAAACTTACGAGCAGTACTTC. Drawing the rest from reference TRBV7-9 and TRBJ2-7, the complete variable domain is DTGVSQNPRHKITKRGQNVTFRCDPISEHNRLYWYRQTLGQGPEFLTYFQNEAQLEKSRLLSDRFSAERPKGSFSTLEIQRTEQGDSAMYLCASSSSRGGRETYEQYFGPGTRLTVT.

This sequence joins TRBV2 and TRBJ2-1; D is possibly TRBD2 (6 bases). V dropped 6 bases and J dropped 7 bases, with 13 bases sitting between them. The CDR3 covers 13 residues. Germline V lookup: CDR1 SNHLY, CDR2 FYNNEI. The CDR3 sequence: CASRLGLENEQFF. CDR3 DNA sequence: TGTGCCAGCAGGCTGGGACTCGAGAATGAGCAGTTCTTC. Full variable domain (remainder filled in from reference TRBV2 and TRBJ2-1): EPEVTQTPSHQVTQMGQEVILRCVPISNHLYFYWYRQILGQKVEFLVSFYNNEISEKSEIFDDQFSVERPDGSNFTLKIRSTKLEDSAMYFCASRLGLENEQFFGPGTRLTVL.

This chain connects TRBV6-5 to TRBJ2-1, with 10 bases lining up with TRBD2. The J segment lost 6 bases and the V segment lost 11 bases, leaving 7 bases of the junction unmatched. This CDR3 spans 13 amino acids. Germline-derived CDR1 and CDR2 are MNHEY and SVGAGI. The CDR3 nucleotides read TGTGCCGCTCTAGCGGGGGCCTCCAATGAGCAGTTCTTC. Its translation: CAALAGASNEQFF.

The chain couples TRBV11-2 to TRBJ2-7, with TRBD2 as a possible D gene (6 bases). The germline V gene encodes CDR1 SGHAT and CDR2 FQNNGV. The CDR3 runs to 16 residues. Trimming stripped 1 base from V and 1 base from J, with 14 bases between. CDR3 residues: CASSLGWRRGSYEQYF. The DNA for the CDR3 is TGTGCCAGCAGCTTAGGGTGGCGGAGGGGTTCCTACGAGCAGTACTTC.

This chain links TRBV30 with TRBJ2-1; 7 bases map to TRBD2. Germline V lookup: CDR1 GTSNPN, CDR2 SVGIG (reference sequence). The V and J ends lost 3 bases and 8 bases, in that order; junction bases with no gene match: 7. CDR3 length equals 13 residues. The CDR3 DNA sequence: TGTGCCTGGAGGGGGGGGGTTCTGGATGAGCAGTTCTTC. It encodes CAWRGGVLDEQFF.

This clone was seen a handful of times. The CDR3 spells CAWASLGLAGGPKTGELFF. The CDR3 DNA reads as TGTGCCTGGGCATCTCTCGGGCTAGCGGGGGGGCCTAAGACCGGGGAGCTGTTTTTT. V gene TRBV30 combines with J gene TRBJ2-2; 12 positions match TRBD2. The CDR3 has 19 amino acids. Unmatched junction bases numbered 18, after V lost 5 bases and J lost 5 bases. CDR1 is GTSNPN and CDR2 is SVGIG in the germline V gene (reference sequence).

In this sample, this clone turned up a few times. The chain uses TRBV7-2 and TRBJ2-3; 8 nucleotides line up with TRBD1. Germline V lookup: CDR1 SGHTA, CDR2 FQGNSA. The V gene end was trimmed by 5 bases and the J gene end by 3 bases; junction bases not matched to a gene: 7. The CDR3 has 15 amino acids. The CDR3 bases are TGTGCCAGCAGCCCGCTGGACAGGGTTACAGATACGCAGTATTTT. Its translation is CASSPLDRVTDTQYF.

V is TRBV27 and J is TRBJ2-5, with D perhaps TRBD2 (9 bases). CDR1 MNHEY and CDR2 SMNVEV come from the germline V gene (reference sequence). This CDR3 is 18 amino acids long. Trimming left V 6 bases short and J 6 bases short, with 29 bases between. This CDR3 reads CASSLGRGPAGGGKTQYF. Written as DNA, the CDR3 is TGTGCCAGCAGCCTCGGCAGGGGGCCAGCGGGAGGTGGAAAGACCCAGTACTTC.

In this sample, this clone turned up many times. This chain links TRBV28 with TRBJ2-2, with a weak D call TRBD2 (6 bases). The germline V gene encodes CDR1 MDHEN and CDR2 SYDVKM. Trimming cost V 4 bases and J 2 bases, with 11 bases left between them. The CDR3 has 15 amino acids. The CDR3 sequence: CASSSPGLNTGELFF. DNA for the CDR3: TGTGCCAGCAGTTCACCGGGACTCAACACCGGGGAGCTGTTTTTT.

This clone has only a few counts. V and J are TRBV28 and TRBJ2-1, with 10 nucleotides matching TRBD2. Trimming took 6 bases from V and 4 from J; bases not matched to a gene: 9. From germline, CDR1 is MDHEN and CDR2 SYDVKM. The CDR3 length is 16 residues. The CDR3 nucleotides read TGTGCCAGCAGCCTTGCGGGACTAGCGAATTACAATGAGCAGTTCTTC. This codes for CASSLAGLANYNEQFF.

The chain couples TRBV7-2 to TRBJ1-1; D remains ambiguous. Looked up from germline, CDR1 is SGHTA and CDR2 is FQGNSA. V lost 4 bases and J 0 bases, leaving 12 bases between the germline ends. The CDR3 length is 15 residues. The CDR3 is CASSWAPSLNTEAFF. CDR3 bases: TGTGCCAGCAGCTGGGCCCCCTCCTTGAACACTGAAGCTTTCTTT. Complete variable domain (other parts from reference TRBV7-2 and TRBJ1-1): GAGVSQSPSNKVTEKGKDVELRCDPISGHTALYWYRQSLGQGLEFLIYFQGNSAPDKSGLPSDRFSAERTGGSVSTLTIQRTQQEDSAVYLCASSWAPSLNTEAFFGQGTRLTVV.